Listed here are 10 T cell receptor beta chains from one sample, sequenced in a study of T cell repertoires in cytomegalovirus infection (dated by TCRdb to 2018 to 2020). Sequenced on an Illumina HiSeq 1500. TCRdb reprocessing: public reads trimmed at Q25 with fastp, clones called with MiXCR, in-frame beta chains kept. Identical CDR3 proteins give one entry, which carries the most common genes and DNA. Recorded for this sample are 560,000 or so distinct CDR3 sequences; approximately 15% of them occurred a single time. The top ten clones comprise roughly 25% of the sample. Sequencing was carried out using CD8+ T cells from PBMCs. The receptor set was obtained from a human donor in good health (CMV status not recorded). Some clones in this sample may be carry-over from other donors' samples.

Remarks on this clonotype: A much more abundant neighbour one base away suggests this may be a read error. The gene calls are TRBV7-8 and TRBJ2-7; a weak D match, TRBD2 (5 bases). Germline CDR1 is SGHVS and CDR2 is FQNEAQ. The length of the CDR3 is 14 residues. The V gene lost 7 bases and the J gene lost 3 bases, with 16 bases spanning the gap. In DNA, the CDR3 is TGTGCCAGCATCGAGAGGGCCAGATACTACGAGCAGTACTTC. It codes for CASIERARYYEQYF.

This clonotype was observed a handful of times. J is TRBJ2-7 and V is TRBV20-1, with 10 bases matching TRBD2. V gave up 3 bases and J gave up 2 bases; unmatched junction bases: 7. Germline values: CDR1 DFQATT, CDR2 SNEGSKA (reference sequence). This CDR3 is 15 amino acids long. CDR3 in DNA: TGCAGTGCTAGCCCTTGGACTAGCGGAACCTACGAGCAGTACTTC. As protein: CSASPWTSGTYEQYF.

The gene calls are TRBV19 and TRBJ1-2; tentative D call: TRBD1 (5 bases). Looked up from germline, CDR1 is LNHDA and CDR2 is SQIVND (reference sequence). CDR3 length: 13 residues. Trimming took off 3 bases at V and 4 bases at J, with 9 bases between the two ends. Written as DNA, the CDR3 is TGTGCCAGTAGTATGGGACCGTCCTATGGCTACACCTTC. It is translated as CASSMGPSYGYTF. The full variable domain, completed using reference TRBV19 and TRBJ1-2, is DGGITQSPKYLFRKEGQNVTLSCEQNLNHDAMYWYRQDPGQGLRLIYYSQIVNDFQKGDIAEGYSVSREKKESFPLTVTSAQKNPTAFYLCASSMGPSYGYTFGSGTRLTVV.

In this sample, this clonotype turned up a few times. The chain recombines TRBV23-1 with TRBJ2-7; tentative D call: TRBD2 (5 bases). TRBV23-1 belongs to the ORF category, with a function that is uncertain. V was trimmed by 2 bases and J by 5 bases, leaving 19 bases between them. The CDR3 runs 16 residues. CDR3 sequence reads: CASSQPPAQTEDEQYF. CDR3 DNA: TGCGCCAGCAGTCAACCCCCGGCCCAAACGGAGGACGAGCAGTACTTC.

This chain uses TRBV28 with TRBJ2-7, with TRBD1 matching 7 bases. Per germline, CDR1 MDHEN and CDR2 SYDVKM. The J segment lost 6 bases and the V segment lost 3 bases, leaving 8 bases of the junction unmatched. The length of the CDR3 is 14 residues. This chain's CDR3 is CASSLTGRSAEQYF. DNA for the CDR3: TGTGCCAGCAGTTTGACAGGGAGATCGGCCGAGCAGTACTTC.

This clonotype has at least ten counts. The CDR3 loop is CASGTGTGYTF. The CDR3 nucleotides read TGTGCCAGCGGGACAGGGACGGGCTACACCTTC. The chain recombines TRBV27 with TRBJ1-2; TRBD1 matches 9 bases. CDR3 length: 11 residues. V trimming: 8 bases; J trimming: 8 bases; junction bases outside the gene matches: 3. Germline V gene data show CDR1 as MNHEY and CDR2 as SMNVEV (reference sequence).

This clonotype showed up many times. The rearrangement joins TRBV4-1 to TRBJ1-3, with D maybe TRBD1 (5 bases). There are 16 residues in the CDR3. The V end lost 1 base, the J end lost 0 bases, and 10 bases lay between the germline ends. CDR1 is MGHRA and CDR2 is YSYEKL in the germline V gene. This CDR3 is CASSQGGAGSGNTIYF. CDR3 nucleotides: TGCGCCAGCAGCCAAGGAGGGGCTGGCTCTGGAAACACCATATATTTT.

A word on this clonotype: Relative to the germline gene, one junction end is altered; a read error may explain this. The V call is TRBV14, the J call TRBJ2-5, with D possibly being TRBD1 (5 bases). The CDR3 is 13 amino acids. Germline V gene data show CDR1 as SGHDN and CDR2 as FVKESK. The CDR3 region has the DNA TGTGCCAGCAGCCCGTGGGGCTCGAGGACCCCGTACTTC. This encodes CASSPWGSRTPYF.

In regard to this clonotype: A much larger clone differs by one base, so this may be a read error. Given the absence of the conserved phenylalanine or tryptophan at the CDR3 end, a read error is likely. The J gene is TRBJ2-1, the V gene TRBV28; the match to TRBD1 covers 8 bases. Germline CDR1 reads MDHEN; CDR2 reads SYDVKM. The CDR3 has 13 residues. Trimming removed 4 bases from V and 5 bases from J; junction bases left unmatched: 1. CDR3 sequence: CASSYRGNNEQFL. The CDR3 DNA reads TGTGCCAGCAGTTACAGGGGGAACAATGAGCAGTTCTTA.

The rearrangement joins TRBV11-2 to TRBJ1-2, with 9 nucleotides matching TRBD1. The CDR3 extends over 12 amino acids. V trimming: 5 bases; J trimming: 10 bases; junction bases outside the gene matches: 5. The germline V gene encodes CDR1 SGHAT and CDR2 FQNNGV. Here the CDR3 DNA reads TGTGCCAGCAGCGACAGGGGGAGAGACTACACCTTC. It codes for CASSDRGRDYTF.